This TCR beta chain appears in the sequencing data of a study of blood T cell repertoires in COVID-19. TCRdb keeps only in-frame clones here, not all; method: immunoSEQ multiplex PCR. The profile shows 150,000 to 200,000 clones, 86% of them singletons. CDR3 length: 14 amino acids. The germline gives CDR1 SQVTM, CDR2 ANQGSEA. V was clipped by 7 bases and J by 0 bases; unmatched bases: 6. Adults between roughly 18 and 95 years of age took part from 24 US areas. This chain uses TRBV29-1 with TRBJ2-3; 8 nucleotides line up with TRBD2. The sample taken for sequencing was PBMCs or T cells enriched from blood (not recorded which). This clonotype was obtained from a woman aged 40-49 years in a cohort exposed to, infected with or recovered from COVID-19 (not recorded which). The CDR3 loop is CSAPKRGSTDTQYF. CDR3 DNA sequence: TGCAGCGCGCCAAAGCGGGGGAGCACAGATACGCAGTATTTT.